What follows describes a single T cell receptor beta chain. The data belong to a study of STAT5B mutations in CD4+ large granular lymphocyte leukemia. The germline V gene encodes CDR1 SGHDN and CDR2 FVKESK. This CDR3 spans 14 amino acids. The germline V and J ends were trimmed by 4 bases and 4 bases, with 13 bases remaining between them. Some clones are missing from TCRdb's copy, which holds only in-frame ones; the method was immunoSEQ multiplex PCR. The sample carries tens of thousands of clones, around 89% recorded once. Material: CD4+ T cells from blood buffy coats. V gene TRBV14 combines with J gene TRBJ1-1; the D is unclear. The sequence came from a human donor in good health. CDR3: CASSRPGVLTEAFF. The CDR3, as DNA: TGTGCCAGCAGCCGCCCTGGGGTCCTCACTGAAGCTTTCTTT.